This T cell receptor beta chain was obtained from a study of T cells in localized non-small cell lung cancer. This clone was picked up one time. Assay used: immunoSEQ multiplex PCR; TCRdb lists only in-frame clones, some missing. This sample has about 59,000 clones, with roughly 90% found just once. V was shortened by 6 bases and J by 7 bases, with 20 bases between the two germline ends. The length of the CDR3 is 15 residues. In germline, CDR1 is SGHTS, CDR2 YDEGEE. The origin of this receptor is a woman between 35 and 70 years old with stage I lung adenocarcinoma. The source material was peripheral blood, sampled before any cancer treatment. The chain combines TRBV5-8 with TRBJ2-1; the D is unclear. CDR3 nucleotide sequence: TGTGCCAGCACCCGAGTGCACATGTATAAAAATGAGCAGTTCTTC. Amino acid sequence: CASTRVHMYKNEQFF.